The source of this T cell receptor (beta chain) is a study of T-cell reconstitution after alpha-beta-depleted transplantation in children (dated by TCRdb to the mid-2010s). Notes on the research overall: Using TCR repertoire profiling, the study quantitatively followed how T-cell immune reconstitution unfolded in children after TCRalphabeta/CD19-depleted allogeneic hematopoietic cell transplantation.

Library preparation employed PCR. The run used an Illumina HiSeq 2500. TCR library preparation used molecular barcoding, with unique molecular identifiers applied to normalize quantification of the TCRbeta repertoire. Using fastp trimming at Q25 and MiXCR clonotype assembly, TCRdb reanalyzed the public sequencing data and kept in-frame beta chains. Under each unique CDR3 protein, matching rows form one entry showing the most common genes and DNA. The sample includes fewer than 550,000 distinct CDR3 sequences, with about 10% observed a single time. The leading ten clones occupy approximately 15% of the sample. The V and J ends are trimmed by 2 bases and 6 bases, leaving 11 bases between them. CDR1 and CDR2 were assigned from the germline V gene as SGHTA and FQGNSA. The CDR3 contains 13 residues, cysteine and valine counted. The DNA shown is the 39-base CDR3, in frame from base 1. On the study overall, not on this receptor specifically: Over subsequent months, a decline in hyperexpanded clone frequencies was noted, and after one year, T-cell counts and TCRbeta diversity were mostly ascribed to newly produced T cells. The apparently early alphabetaT-cell count recovery about two months after transplant was reportedly dependent on only several hundred rapidly expanded clones derived from non-depleted graft cells. In some patients, the high TCRbeta diversity seen at day 60 was put down to recipient T cells and intrathymic progenitors that had survived conditioning.

A note on this clonotype: Which antigen it targets is not known. No base quality values were provided; no much bigger clone lies one nucleotide off.

Per the publication, the treatment or condition label means: allogeneic hematopoietic cell transplantation with graft depleted of TCRalphabeta T cells and CD19 B cells. The children who served as transplant recipients had been given grafts of TCRalphabeta/CD19-depleted allogeneic hematopoietic cells. Here the chain combines TRBV7-2 and TRBJ2-7; TRBD2 is possibly the D segment (6 matching bases). The source is a female patient aged 2-9 years who had a stem cell transplant for aplastic anemia, so the T cells may come from the graft donor. The material sequenced was PBMCs, mostly from graft donor cells, taken 180 days after TCRalphabeta/CD19-depleted stem cell transplant. Here the CDR3 is given as CASSLLGGREQYV. DNA sequence: TGTGCCAGCAGCTTATTGGGGGGACGCGAGCAGTACGTC.